This passage covers 23 T cell receptor beta chains from one sample sequenced in a study of glioma-infiltrating T cells after dendritic cell vaccination. The time point was: after dendritic cell vaccination, including at tumor progression/relapse. The table came from immunoSEQ multiplex PCR; TCRdb's copy has only in-frame clones and leaves some out. The table shows approximately 110,000 clones, with 90% occurring only once. This material consisted of blood, taken after dendritic cell vaccination. These receptors came from a human donor with glioblastoma.

The rearrangement links TRBV7-9 to TRBJ2-5; TRBD2 might be the D (5 bases). The CDR3 spans 13 residues. Germline-derived CDR1 and CDR2 are SEHNR and FQNEAQ (reference sequence). The V and J ends lost 1 base and 12 bases respectively, with 15 bases between them. CDR3 sequence reads: CASSLELRDRKYF. The CDR3 nucleotides read TGTGCCAGCAGCTTAGAACTCCGGGATCGCAAGTACTTC.

This chain joins TRBV21-1 and TRBJ2-1; TRBD1, the table's D call, lacks a check against the DNA. TRBV21-1 is classified as a pseudogene. This CDR3 has 15 amino acids. This CDR3 reads CASSNPTGFWDEQFF. CDR3 nucleotide sequence: TGTGCCAGCAGCAACCCCACAGGGTTTTGGGATGAGCAGTTCTTC.

The chain links TRBV5-1 to TRBJ2-5; TRBD1 is a possible D gene (5 bases). Germline V gene sequence: CDR1 SGHRS, CDR2 YFSETQ. Trimming cost V 3 bases and J 4 bases, with 13 bases left between them. This CDR3 contains 14 residues. The CDR3: CASSYTLGPETQYF. As DNA, the CDR3 is TGCGCCAGCAGCTACACTCTGGGGCCAGAGACCCAGTACTTC.

The gene calls are TRBV5-1 and TRBJ1-2; TRBD1 matches 8 bases. This CDR3 has 13 amino acids. Germline V gene lookup returns CDR1 SGHRS and CDR2 YFSETQ. The V gene end was trimmed by 0 bases and the J gene end by 6 bases; junction bases not matched to a gene: 1. The CDR3 DNA reads TGCGCCAGCAGCTTGGGACAGGGGAATGGCTACACCTTC. Its protein is CASSLGQGNGYTF.

The chain couples TRBV28 to TRBJ2-5, with D hard to call. The J call may be mistaken, given a closer DNA end match to TRBJ2-7. This CDR3 has 11 residues. Germline CDR1 MDHEN, CDR2 SYDVKM. The CDR3 sequence: CASRSTYEQYF. CDR3 DNA sequence: TGTGCCAGCAGAAGTACCTACGAGCAGTACTTC.

The chain is built from TRBV20-1 and TRBJ1-1, with no clear D. Trimming took 5 bases from V and 5 from J, leaving 9 bases between them. The CDR3 runs to 11 residues. Germline CDR1 is DFQATT and CDR2 is SNEGSKA (reference sequence). The CDR3 coding sequence is TGCAGTGCTCAACTAGGGACTGAAGCTTTCTTT. This encodes CSAQLGTEAFF.

This clone was detected only once. The chain couples TRBV5-4 to TRBJ2-3, with a possible D match to TRBD2 (6 bases). Deletions cut 0 bases from V and 2 bases from J, with 10 bases between. Germline lookup yields CDR1 SGHNT and CDR2 YYREEE (reference sequence). The CDR3 is made up of 15 amino acids. CDR3 protein: CASSLGDLNTDTQYF. In nucleotides, the CDR3 is TGTGCCAGCAGCTTGGGGGACTTAAACACAGATACGCAGTATTTT.

This clone was seen more than once but under ten times. The J gene is TRBJ1-3, the V gene TRBV11-3, with a weak D call TRBD1 (5 bases). Germline values: CDR1 SGHNT, CDR2 YENEEA. V was pared by 5 bases and J by 7 bases, with 15 bases between. CDR3 length equals 14 residues. CDR3 amino acids: CASSEPTGWNTIYF. CDR3 sequence (DNA): TGTGCCAGCAGCGAGCCAACAGGTTGGAACACCATATATTTT.

The V gene is TRBV10-1, the J gene TRBJ2-1; 12 nucleotides agree with TRBD2. CDR3 length equals 16 residues. V dropped 1 base and J dropped 6; count of bases not matched to a gene: 4. The germline V gene has CDR1 WNHNN and CDR2 SYGVQD (reference sequence). CDR3 coding DNA: TGCGCCAGCAGTGAGTTCGCTAGCGGGGGGGCCAATGAGCAGTTCTTC. This sequence encodes CASSEFASGGANEQFF.

The chain couples TRBV12-2 to TRBJ1-2; the table assigns TRBD1, which was not confirmed against the DNA. TRBV12-2 corresponds to a pseudogene. This CDR3 is 16 amino acids long. The CDR3 region has the DNA TGTGCAAGTCGTCCGGACAGGTTAACGGGTAACTATGGCTACACCTTC. This translates into CASRPDRLTGNYGYTF.

This chain uses TRBV9 with TRBJ2-3, with 9 bases identical to TRBD2. The trim removed 0 bases at V and 5 bases at J, leaving 10 bases unmatched. Germline V CDR1 and CDR2: SGDLS, YYNGEE. This CDR3 spans 17 amino acids. The CDR3 DNA reads TGTGCCAGCAGCGTAGAAGGCGGGGGGGCTTTTCAAGATACGCAGTATTTT. Translated: CASSVEGGGAFQDTQYF.

The chain couples TRBV6-6 to TRBJ2-2, with 8 bases aligning to TRBD1. Germline CDR1 is MNHNY and CDR2 is SVGAGI (reference sequence). This CDR3 contains 16 residues. The J segment lost 4 bases and the V segment lost 0 bases, leaving 4 bases of the junction unmatched. CDR3 loop: CASSYSQGATTGELFF. The CDR3 DNA reads as TGTGCCAGCAGTTACTCTCAGGGGGCCACCACCGGGGAGCTGTTTTTT.

The chain is built from TRBV21-1 and TRBJ2-4; TRBD2, the table's D call, lacks a check against the DNA. TRBV21-1 is termed a pseudogene. The CDR3 loop spans 14 amino acids. The CDR3 loop is CASSKVAGRNIQYF. DNA of the CDR3: TGTGCCAGCAGCAAAGTGGCGGGACGGAACATTCAGTACTTC.

In the case of this clone: This specimen includes other DNA sequences encoding the same CDR3. V and J are TRBV6-6 and TRBJ1-6; the D is unclear. The CDR3 has 15 residues. V lost 11 bases and J lost 4, with 18 bases in between. Germline CDR1 is MNHNY and CDR2 is SVGAGI (reference sequence). The CDR3 here is CAAGRGPGYNSPLHF. Here the CDR3 DNA reads TGTGCCGCCGGACGGGGTCCGGGTTATAATTCACCCCTCCACTTT.

This rearrangement joins TRBV29-1 to TRBJ2-7; 7 nucleotides agree with TRBD2. V shed 7 bases, J shed 7 bases, and the junction held 7 bases outside the gene matches. The CDR3 is 11 residues long. In germline, CDR1 is SQVTM, CDR2 ANQGSEA. Here the CDR3 DNA reads TGCAGCGGAGGACTAGACCATGAGCAGTACTTC. As protein: CSGGLDHEQYF.

The V call is TRBV6-5, the J call TRBJ1-3; maybe TRBD1 (6 bases). The germline V gene has CDR1 MNHEY and CDR2 SVGAGI. With 6 bases removed from V and 5 bases from J, the gap between germline ends came to 17 bases. The CDR3 has 15 residues. CDR3 loop: CASSPSVRGRNTIYF. CDR3 coding DNA: TGTGCCAGCAGCCCGAGCGTCAGGGGCCGAAACACCATATATTTT.

This rearrangement joins TRBV6-1 to TRBJ1-2; D ambiguous. V lost 8 bases, J lost 2 bases, and 6 bases lay in between. The germline CDR1 and CDR2 sequences are MNHNS and SASEGT. This CDR3 is 11 amino acids long. For the CDR3, the DNA is TGTGCCAGCGGGCAGAACTATGGCTACACCTTC. This translates into CASGQNYGYTF.

The gene calls are TRBV11-2 and TRBJ2-3, with 7 bases identical to TRBD1. V trimming: 7 bases; J trimming: 2 bases; junction bases outside the gene matches: 6. CDR1 and CDR2 from the germline V gene are SGHAT and FQNNGV. The CDR3 has 14 amino acids. The CDR3 nucleotides are TGTGCCAGCAAAGGACAGGTTTACACAGATACGCAGTATTTT. Translating it yields CASKGQVYTDTQYF. Drawing the rest from reference TRBV11-2 and TRBJ2-3, the complete variable domain is EAGVAQSPRYKIIEKRQSVAFWCNPISGHATLYWYQQILGQGPKLLIQFQNNGVVDDSQLPKDRFSAERLKGVDSTLKIQPAKLEDSAVYLCASKGQVYTDTQYFGPGTRLTVL.

CDR3 DNA: TGTGCCAGCAGGGTAACAGGGGAGGATTCACCCCTCCACTTT. This codes for CASRVTGEDSPLHF. The J gene is TRBJ1-6, the V gene TRBV2; the match to TRBD1 covers 7 bases. The germline V gene encodes CDR1 SNHLY and CDR2 FYNNEI. The length of the CDR3 is 14 residues. Trimming cost V 6 bases and J 8 bases; bases outside gene matches: 7.

The genes are TRBV5-4 and TRBJ1-2, with 8 bases aligning to TRBD1. Trimming removed 4 bases from V and 8 bases from J; junction bases left unmatched: 7. The CDR3 is made up of 13 amino acids. Germline V gene sequence: CDR1 SGHNT, CDR2 YYREEE (reference sequence). CDR3 loop: CASSLDRGFGYTF. The CDR3 coding sequence is TGTGCCAGCAGCCTCGACAGGGGTTTCGGCTACACCTTC.

CDR3 sequence reads: CASSLVYRGGEQYF. The DNA for the CDR3 is TGTGCCAGCAGCTTAGTTTACAGGGGAGGTGAGCAGTACTTC. The chain joins TRBV7-2 to TRBJ2-7, with a tentative D call TRBD1 (7 bases). The V gene's germline CDR1 is SGHTA and CDR2 FQGNSA. Trimming removed 1 base at V and 7 bases at J, with 14 bases between. CDR3 length equals 14 residues.

The rearrangement uses TRBV7-6 and TRBJ2-2; no firm D call. Germline V gene lookup returns CDR1 SGHVS and CDR2 FNYEAQ. The CDR3 runs 16 residues. The V gene lost 1 base and the J gene lost 0 bases, with 9 bases spanning the gap. This chain's CDR3 is CASSLEQPANTGELFF. The CDR3 region has the DNA TGTGCCAGCAGCTTAGAACAGCCCGCGAACACCGGGGAGCTGTTTTTT.

The rearrangement joins TRBV5-1 to TRBJ2-2; D unclear. The V gene lost 1 base and the J gene lost 6 bases, with 10 bases spanning the gap. This CDR3 is built from 14 residues. The germline CDR1 and CDR2 sequences are SGHRS and YFSETQ. CDR3 in DNA: TGCGCCAGCAGCTTGAGAGGTGCCGCCGGGGAGCTGTTTTTT. This translates into CASSLRGAAGELFF.